These T cell receptor beta chains were read from a single sample in a study of T cells in Graves' hyperthyroidism and ophthalmopathy. One entry per CDR3 protein, called by TCRdb with MiXCR from the multiplex PCR reads. The repertoire holds about 110,000 distinct CDR3 sequences, roughly 15% seen once, with 42% in the top ten. Sequenced sample: blood. These receptors were obtained from a woman aged 50 to 65 with Graves' hyperthyroidism. Both conserved end residues are part of each CDR3. D genes are given only for firm matches. The listing skips clone size in some rows; elsewhere it reads once, few, many or a size class.

many | TRBD2 | TRBJ2-5 | TRBV11-2 | CASSPGTRQETQYF | TGTGCCAGCAGCCCGGGGACTAGACAAGAGACCCAGTACTTC
many | NA | TRBJ1-6 | TRBV5-4 | CASRAPARHSPLHF | TGTGCCAGCCGCGCACCGGCACGGCATTCACCCCTCCACTTT
many | NA | TRBJ2-7 | TRBV6-1 | CASWGVPYEQYF | TGTGCCAGCTGGGGAGTACCGTACGAGCAGTACTTC
many | NA | TRBJ1-1 | TRBV12-3/TRBV12-4 | CASSLGQGFTEAFF | TGTGCCAGCAGTTTAGGGCAGGGGTTCACTGAAGCTTTCTTT
many | TRBD1 | TRBJ2-3 | TRBV24-1 | CATSDEQGTDTQYF | TGTGCCACCAGTGATGAACAGGGGACAGATACGCAGTATTTT
many | NA | TRBJ2-1 | TRBV7-6 | CASSGEGGEQFF | TGTGCCAGCAGCGGCGAGGGGGGTGAGCAGTTCTTC
many | NA | TRBJ2-3 | TRBV20-1 | CSARSMKGSTDTQYF | TGCAGTGCTAGATCGATGAAGGGGTCCACAGATACGCAGTATTTT
NA | TRBD2 | TRBJ2-4 | TRBV15 | CATSRDISGRYSQNIQYF | TGTGCCACCAGCAGAGATATTAGCGGGAGATATAGTCAAAACATTCAGTACTTC
NA | TRBD2 | TRBJ2-1 | TRBV20-1 | CSASHLAETYNEQFF | TGCAGTGCTAGTCACCTAGCGGAGACCTACAATGAGCAGTTCTTC
NA | NA | TRBJ2-1 | TRBV20-1 | CSARVRDRYNEQFF | TGCAGTGCTAGAGTGCGGGACCGTTACAATGAGCAGTTCTTC
many | TRBD2 | TRBJ2-1 | TRBV10-3 | CAISHPPGLAGATYNEQFF | TGTGCCATCAGCCACCCACCCGGACTAGCGGGAGCCACCTACAATGAGCAGTTCTTC
many | TRBD1 | TRBJ1-1 | TRBV20-1 | CSARDTTGGPEAFF | TGCAGTGCTAGGGATACTACAGGGGGCCCTGAAGCTTTCTTT
many | NA | TRBJ2-3 | TRBV7-8 | CASSQLGADTQYF | TGTGCCAGCAGCCAGCTGGGGGCAGATACGCAGTATTTT
once | NA | TRBJ2-1 | TRBV7-9 | CASRFAPAKENEQFF | TGTGCCAGCAGATTTGCCCCCGCCAAGGAGAATGAGCAGTTCTTC
many | TRBD1 | TRBJ1-2 | TRBV12-3/TRBV12-4 | CASSYRQGHYGYTF | TGTGCCAGCAGTTACCGACAGGGGCACTATGGCTACACCTTC
many | NA | TRBJ1-1 | TRBV29-1 | CSVEAGATEAFF | TGCAGCGTTGAAGCAGGGGCAACTGAAGCTTTCTTT
many | NA | TRBJ1-1 | TRBV12-5 | CASGFEDSTEAFF | TGTGCTAGTGGTTTCGAGGACAGCACTGAAGCTTTCTTT
many | NA | TRBJ2-4 | TRBV5-5 | CASSLEVTSIISKNIQYF | TGTGCCAGCAGCTTGGAAGTAACTTCGATCATATCCAAAAACATTCAGTACTTC
NA | TRBD2 | TRBJ2-1 | TRBV11-2 | CASSQPGLAGVNEQFF | TGTGCCAGCAGCCAGCCGGGACTAGCGGGAGTAAATGAGCAGTTCTTC
many | NA | TRBJ1-5 | TRBV18 | CASSLQQGGQPQHF | TGTGCCAGCTCACTCCAGCAGGGAGGTCAGCCCCAGCATTTT
many | TRBD2 | TRBJ2-2 | TRBV5-1 | CASSRLAGNTGELFF | TGCGCCAGCAGCCGACTAGCGGGAAACACCGGGGAGCTGTTTTTT
many | TRBD2 | TRBJ2-3 | TRBV9 | CASSVYSSGITDTQYF | TGTGCCAGCAGCGTATATTCTAGCGGGATCACAGATACGCAGTATTTT
NA | TRBD1 | TRBJ2-7 | TRBV20-1 | CSAGLTGETYEQYF | TGCAGTGCTGGGCTGACAGGGGAAACTTACGAGCAGTACTTC
NA | TRBD2 | TRBJ2-2 | TRBV7-2 | CASSFRTSGISGELFF | TGTGCCAGCAGCTTCCGGACTAGCGGGATCTCCGGGGAGCTGTTTTTT
NA | NA | TRBJ1-1 | TRBV2 | CASSGQVLTEAFF | TGTGCCAGCAGTGGACAGGTACTAACTGAAGCTTTCTTT
many | TRBD2 | TRBJ2-7 | TRBV11-2 | CASRRPGLAGYEQYF | TGTGCCAGCAGAAGACCGGGACTAGCGGGCTACGAGCAGTACTTC
few | TRBD1 | TRBJ2-2 | TRBV2 | CASSRDSANTGELFF | TGTGCCAGCAGTAGGGACAGCGCGAACACCGGGGAGCTGTTTTTT
many | TRBD1 | TRBJ1-1 | TRBV30 | CAWIRGQGWTEAFF | TGTGCCTGGATTAGGGGACAGGGATGGACTGAAGCTTTCTTT
many | NA | TRBJ2-1 | TRBV9 | CASSVGSGSYNEQFF | TGTGCCAGCAGCGTAGGGAGCGGTTCCTACAATGAGCAGTTCTTC
many | TRBD1 | TRBJ2-3 | TRBV20-1 | CSARTGPTDTQYF | TGCAGTGCAAGGACAGGGCCCACAGATACGCAGTATTTT
many | NA | TRBJ1-4 | TRBV11-2 | CASSLRRHGEKLFF | TGTGCCAGCAGCTTGAGAAGGCACGGCGAAAAACTGTTTTTT
many | NA | TRBJ2-3 | TRBV18 | CASSPVGTPDTQYF | TGTGCCAGCTCACCTGTCGGGACCCCAGATACGCAGTATTTT
NA | TRBD1 | TRBJ2-2 | TRBV13 | CASSAGTGLTGELFF | TGTGCCAGCAGCGCCGGGACAGGCCTCACCGGGGAGCTGTTTTTT
NA | NA | TRBJ2-7 | TRBV6-1 | CASSEARYRAYHEQYF | TGTGCCAGCAGTGAAGCGCGGTACAGGGCGTACCACGAGCAGTACTTC
many | NA | TRBJ2-1 | TRBV15 | CATSRSPTGGHGNEQFF | TGTGCCACCAGCAGGTCGCCCACCGGAGGGCACGGCAATGAGCAGTTCTTC
NA | TRBD2 | TRBJ2-2 | TRBV7-3 | CASAGGLTGELFF | TGTGCCAGTGCGGGGGGGCTCACCGGGGAGCTGTTTTTT
few | NA | TRBJ2-1 | TRBV4-1 | CASSQAWELDREQFF | TGCGCCAGCAGCCAAGCATGGGAACTAGACAGGGAGCAGTTCTTC
many | TRBD1 | TRBJ2-7 | TRBV20-1 | CSAVRAGGNYEQYF | TGCAGTGCAGTTAGGGCAGGGGGCAATTACGAGCAGTACTTC
many | TRBD1 | TRBJ2-7 | TRBV2 | CASNAGPGTGGAYEQYF | TGTGCCAGCAACGCTGGACCCGGGACAGGGGGGGCCTACGAGCAGTACTTC
many | NA | TRBJ1-1 | TRBV30 | CAWSPKPGTEAFF | TGTGCCTGGAGTCCCAAACCCGGCACTGAAGCTTTCTTT
many | NA | TRBJ1-1 | TRBV2 | CASSGPGKGDTEAFF | TGTGCCAGCAGTGGACCGGGGAAGGGTGACACTGAAGCTTTCTTT
many | TRBD2 | TRBJ2-3 | TRBV12-3/TRBV12-4 | CASGASGSLTDTQYF | TGTGCCAGCGGGGCTAGCGGGAGTTTGACAGATACGCAGTATTTT
many | NA | TRBJ1-4 | TRBV24-1 | CATSDGTFEKLFF | TGTGCCACCAGTGATGGGACATTTGAAAAACTGTTTTTT
NA | NA | TRBJ2-5 | TRBV29-1 | CSVEGQYTETQYF | TGCAGCGTTGAGGGACAATATACAGAGACCCAGTACTTC
many | NA | TRBJ1-1 | TRBV5-1 | CASSTSGQNTEAFF | TGCGCCAGCAGCACCTCGGGACAGAACACTGAAGCTTTCTTT
many | NA | TRBJ2-3 | TRBV27 | CATQLLDTQYF | TGTGCCACCCAGCTTCTAGATACGCAGTATTTT
many | NA | TRBJ2-1 | TRBV27 | CASSTQYNEQFF | TGTGCCAGCAGTACCCAATACAATGAGCAGTTCTTC
many | NA | TRBJ2-1 | TRBV20-1 | CSARDPVGSPVVEQFF | TGCAGTGCTAGGGACCCCGTTGGCAGTCCCGTGGTGGAGCAGTTCTTC
many | NA | TRBJ1-1 | TRBV3-1 | CASSQGRRIFTEAFF | TGTGCCAGCAGCCAAGGTCGTCGCATATTCACTGAAGCTTTCTTT
many | TRBD1 | TRBJ1-2 | TRBV9 | CASRVTGTGESGYTF | TGTGCCAGCAGAGTAACCGGGACAGGGGAAAGTGGCTACACCTTC
many | TRBD2 | TRBJ2-1 | TRBV27 | CASSQILAGGHNEQFF | TGTGCCAGCAGCCAGATACTAGCGGGGGGGCACAATGAGCAGTTCTTC
few | NA | TRBJ2-3 | TRBV24-1 | CATSDPAEGITDTQYF | TGTGCCACCAGTGACCCAGCGGAGGGGATCACAGATACGCAGTATTTT
many | NA | TRBJ2-5 | TRBV11-2 | CASSPLTAYQETQYF | TGTGCCAGCAGTCCCCTTACGGCGTACCAAGAGACCCAGTACTTC
NA | TRBD2 | TRBJ2-1 | TRBV5-1 | CASNRGGEGNEQFF | TGCGCCAGCAACCGGGGCGGGGAGGGGAATGAGCAGTTCTTC
many | NA | TRBJ2-7 | TRBV30 | CAWRTERSYEQYF | TGTGCCTGGAGAACTGAGCGGTCCTACGAGCAGTACTTC
many | NA | TRBJ2-3 | TRBV2 | CASRSGGLDTQYF | TGTGCCAGCAGGTCGGGCGGGTTGGATACGCAGTATTTT
many | NA | TRBJ2-5 | TRBV7-6 | CASSLDWGGETQYF | TGTGCCAGCAGCTTAGACTGGGGTGGTGAGACCCAGTACTTC